These T cell receptor beta chains were read from a single sample in a study of blood T cell repertoires in COVID-19. TCRdb keeps only in-frame clones here, not all; method: immunoSEQ multiplex PCR. The sample carries some 250,000 clones, 75% to 90% recorded once. The sample was peripheral blood. Receptor source: a woman aged 25 to 39 who had recovered from COVID-19. The CDR3 runs from the conserved cysteine through the conserved F or W. Fields, in order: J gene, D gene, clone size, V gene, CDR3 protein, CDR3 DNA. D genes are given only for firm matches. Rows may omit the clone size; those that give it use once, few, many or a size class.

j_call: TRBJ2-6
d_call: NA
clone_size: NA
v_call: TRBV9
cdr3_aa: CASSESLQGGGANVLTF
cdr3_nt: TGTGCCAGCAGCGAATCTCTCCAGGGTGGTGGGGCCAACGTCCTGACTTTC

j_call: TRBJ2-1
d_call: TRBD2
clone_size: once
v_call: TRBV9
cdr3_aa: CASSVEASGGAARQFF
cdr3_nt: TGTGCCAGCAGCGTAGAGGCTAGCGGGGGGGCCGCAAGGCAGTTCTTC

j_call: TRBJ2-1
d_call: TRBD2
clone_size: NA
v_call: TRBV7-6
cdr3_aa: CASSSYYGAGGHSNEQFF
cdr3_nt: TGTGCCAGCAGCTCCTACTACGGAGCGGGGGGTCATTCCAATGAGCAGTTCTTC

j_call: TRBJ2-1
d_call: NA
clone_size: NA
v_call: TRBV27
cdr3_aa: CASSLSSGSYNEQFF
cdr3_nt: TGTGCCAGCAGTTTATCAAGCGGGTCCTACAATGAGCAGTTCTTC

j_call: TRBJ1-3
d_call: NA
clone_size: NA
v_call: TRBV15
cdr3_aa: CATSRGRAGNTIYF
cdr3_nt: TGTGCCACCAGCAGGGGCAGGGCAGGAAACACCATATATTTT

j_call: TRBJ2-4
d_call: TRBD2
clone_size: NA
v_call: TRBV13
cdr3_aa: CASSLRLAGVPAKNIQYF
cdr3_nt: TGTGCCAGCAGCTTACGACTAGCGGGGGTCCCAGCCAAAAACATTCAGTACTTC

j_call: TRBJ2-3
d_call: TRBD2
clone_size: NA
v_call: TRBV19
cdr3_aa: CASSSSGGTDTQYF
cdr3_nt: TGTGCCAGTAGTTCTAGCGGGGGAACAGATACGCAGTATTTT

j_call: TRBJ1-1
d_call: NA
clone_size: once
v_call: TRBV5-1
cdr3_aa: CASSSVGAAPTEAFF
cdr3_nt: TGCGCCAGCAGCTCGGTAGGGGCGGCGCCCACTGAAGCTTTCTTT

j_call: TRBJ2-3
d_call: TRBD2
clone_size: NA
v_call: TRBV19
cdr3_aa: CASSIQRGGTDTQYF
cdr3_nt: TGTGCCAGTAGTATCCAGCGGGGGGGCACAGATACGCAGTATTTT

j_call: TRBJ1-2
d_call: TRBD1
clone_size: NA
v_call: TRBV14
cdr3_aa: CASSQDQVTGHGYTF
cdr3_nt: TGTGCCAGCAGCCAAGATCAGGTGACAGGGCATGGCTACACCTTC

j_call: TRBJ2-3
d_call: TRBD1
clone_size: NA
v_call: TRBV5-1
cdr3_aa: CASSQGQTGDTQYF
cdr3_nt: TGCGCCAGCAGCCAGGGACAGACCGGGGATACGCAGTATTTT

j_call: TRBJ2-7
d_call: TRBD1
clone_size: NA
v_call: TRBV7-2
cdr3_aa: CASSLSTGQLSYEQYF
cdr3_nt: TGTGCCAGCAGCTTAAGTACGGGACAGTTATCCTACGAGCAGTACTTC

j_call: TRBJ2-7
d_call: NA
clone_size: NA
v_call: TRBV5-1
cdr3_aa: CASSSHGPPTTYEQYF
cdr3_nt: TGCGCCAGCAGCTCCCATGGCCCCCCAACGACCTACGAGCAGTACTTC

j_call: TRBJ1-1
d_call: NA
clone_size: NA
v_call: TRBV11-2
cdr3_aa: CASSPRFGSAGDTEAFF
cdr3_nt: TGTGCCAGCAGCCCACGGTTTGGGAGTGCTGGGGACACTGAAGCTTTCTTT

j_call: TRBJ1-2
d_call: NA
clone_size: NA
v_call: TRBV6-4
cdr3_aa: CASSRKEGYGYTF
cdr3_nt: TGTGCCAGCAGTAGAAAAGAGGGCTATGGCTACACCTTC

j_call: TRBJ1-5
d_call: NA
clone_size: NA
v_call: TRBV9
cdr3_aa: CASSVGPSLAQPQHF
cdr3_nt: TGTGCCAGCAGCGTAGGGCCCTCTTTGGCACAGCCCCAGCATTTT

j_call: TRBJ2-1
d_call: NA
clone_size: many
v_call: TRBV28
cdr3_aa: CASRGGGSYNEQFF
cdr3_nt: TGTGCCAGCAGGGGAGGAGGCTCCTACAATGAGCAGTTCTTC

j_call: TRBJ1-1
d_call: TRBD1
clone_size: NA
v_call: TRBV12-3/TRBV12-4
cdr3_aa: CASSLQGDTEAFF
cdr3_nt: TGTGCCAGCAGTTTACAGGGGGACACTGAAGCTTTCTTT

j_call: TRBJ1-5
d_call: NA
clone_size: once
v_call: TRBV9
cdr3_aa: CASSGEADGNQPQHF
cdr3_nt: TGTGCCAGCAGCGGGGAGGCAGATGGCAATCAGCCCCAGCATTTT

j_call: TRBJ1-2
d_call: NA
clone_size: NA
v_call: TRBV2
cdr3_aa: CASSDQGRANYGYTF
cdr3_nt: TGTGCCAGCAGTGACCAGGGAAGAGCTAACTATGGCTACACCTTC

j_call: TRBJ1-1
d_call: NA
clone_size: NA
v_call: TRBV7-9
cdr3_aa: CASSDGGKVNTEAFF
cdr3_nt: TGTGCCAGCAGCGACGGGGGGAAGGTCAACACTGAAGCTTTCTTT

j_call: TRBJ2-6
d_call: NA
clone_size: NA
v_call: TRBV9
cdr3_aa: CASSVEQGTPGANVLTF
cdr3_nt: TGTGCCAGCAGCGTAGAACAGGGGACTCCTGGGGCCAACGTCCTGACTTTC

j_call: TRBJ2-3
d_call: NA
clone_size: NA
v_call: TRBV19
cdr3_aa: CASSMRIPDTQYF
cdr3_nt: TGTGCCAGTAGTATGAGGATTCCAGATACGCAGTATTTT

j_call: TRBJ1-5
d_call: NA
clone_size: NA
v_call: TRBV28
cdr3_aa: CASSIFRDSNQPQHF
cdr3_nt: TGTGCCAGCAGTATCTTCAGGGATAGCAATCAGCCCCAGCATTTT

j_call: TRBJ1-2
d_call: NA
clone_size: once
v_call: TRBV2
cdr3_aa: CASSADLGVGGYTF
cdr3_nt: TGTGCCAGCAGTGCAGACCTTGGAGTAGGTGGCTACACCTTC

j_call: TRBJ1-5
d_call: NA
clone_size: once
v_call: TRBV3-1/TRBV3-2
cdr3_aa: CASSAGHNSNQPQHF
cdr3_nt: TGTGCCAGCAGCGCAGGACACAATAGCAATCAGCCCCAGCATTTT

j_call: TRBJ2-2
d_call: NA
clone_size: NA
v_call: TRBV6-5
cdr3_aa: CASSFGRVHTGELFF
cdr3_nt: TGTGCCAGCAGTTTTGGCAGGGTGCACACCGGGGAGCTGTTTTTT

j_call: TRBJ1-1
d_call: NA
clone_size: few
v_call: TRBV6-1
cdr3_aa: CASSADIGAMNTEAFF
cdr3_nt: TGTGCCAGCAGTGCGGACATCGGCGCCATGAACACTGAAGCTTTCTTT

j_call: TRBJ2-3
d_call: NA
clone_size: NA
v_call: TRBV5-4
cdr3_aa: CASSIQADTQYF
cdr3_nt: TGTGCCAGCAGCATACAAGCAGATACGCAGTATTTT

j_call: TRBJ1-1
d_call: TRBD1
clone_size: NA
v_call: TRBV2
cdr3_aa: CASTKTGGQMNTEAFF
cdr3_nt: TGTGCCAGCACCAAGACAGGGGGCCAGATGAACACTGAAGCTTTCTTT

j_call: TRBJ1-5
d_call: NA
clone_size: NA
v_call: TRBV9
cdr3_aa: CASSVSDNSNQPQHF
cdr3_nt: TGTGCCAGCAGCGTATCAGACAATAGCAATCAGCCCCAGCATTTT

j_call: TRBJ2-3
d_call: NA
clone_size: NA
v_call: TRBV3-1/TRBV3-2
cdr3_aa: CASSSWATDTQYF
cdr3_nt: TGTGCCAGCAGCAGTTGGGCCACAGATACGCAGTATTTT

j_call: TRBJ2-7
d_call: TRBD2
clone_size: NA
v_call: TRBV4-3
cdr3_aa: CASSQAVLAAYYEQYF
cdr3_nt: TGCGCCAGCAGCCAAGCCGTACTAGCGGCATACTACGAGCAGTACTTC

j_call: TRBJ1-2
d_call: TRBD1
clone_size: NA
v_call: TRBV12-3/TRBV12-4
cdr3_aa: CASSSGGGYTF
cdr3_nt: TGTGCCAGCAGTTCAGGGGGGGGCTACACCTTC

j_call: TRBJ2-1
d_call: TRBD2
clone_size: NA
v_call: TRBV27
cdr3_aa: CASSPVAGANYNEQFF
cdr3_nt: TGTGCCAGCAGTCCAGTAGCGGGCGCTAACTACAATGAGCAGTTCTTC

j_call: TRBJ1-1
d_call: NA
clone_size: NA
v_call: TRBV7-6
cdr3_aa: CASRPTGGGYTTEAFF
cdr3_nt: TGTGCCAGCAGACCCACCGGGGGGGGATATACCACTGAAGCTTTCTTT

j_call: TRBJ1-1
d_call: TRBD1
clone_size: few
v_call: TRBV5-5
cdr3_aa: CASSPSAGGITEAFF
cdr3_nt: TGTGCCAGCTCACCGTCAGCAGGGGGAATCACTGAAGCTTTCTTT

j_call: TRBJ2-5
d_call: NA
clone_size: NA
v_call: TRBV19
cdr3_aa: CASSIPGQETQYF
cdr3_nt: TGTGCCAGTAGTATCCCAGGTCAAGAGACCCAGTACTTC

j_call: TRBJ1-1
d_call: TRBD1
clone_size: NA
v_call: TRBV2
cdr3_aa: CASRPTGGRNEAFF
cdr3_nt: TGTGCCAGCAGACCAACAGGGGGCCGGAATGAAGCTTTCTTT

j_call: TRBJ2-1
d_call: NA
clone_size: NA
v_call: TRBV15
cdr3_aa: CATAGPTDNEQFF
cdr3_nt: TGTGCCACCGCGGGACCGACGGACAATGAGCAGTTCTTC

j_call: TRBJ2-7
d_call: NA
clone_size: NA
v_call: TRBV21-1
cdr3_aa: CASSYYYEQYF
cdr3_nt: TGTGCCAGCAGCTATTACTACGAGCAGTACTTC

j_call: TRBJ2-7
d_call: TRBD2
clone_size: NA
v_call: TRBV6-2/TRBV6-3
cdr3_aa: CASSLVAGGREQYF
cdr3_nt: TGTGCCAGCAGTTTGGTTGCGGGGGGTCGCGAGCAGTACTTC

j_call: TRBJ2-3
d_call: TRBD2
clone_size: NA
v_call: TRBV6-2/TRBV6-3
cdr3_aa: CASSSRLVAGADTQYF
cdr3_nt: TGTGCCAGCAGTTCCCGTTTGGTAGCGGGGGCAGATACGCAGTATTTT

j_call: TRBJ2-1
d_call: TRBD1
clone_size: NA
v_call: TRBV6-4
cdr3_aa: CASSVFGQGYNEQFF
cdr3_nt: TGTGCCAGCAGTGTTTTCGGACAGGGATACAATGAGCAGTTCTTC

j_call: TRBJ2-5
d_call: NA
clone_size: many
v_call: TRBV11-3
cdr3_aa: CASSLGYQETQYF
cdr3_nt: TGTGCCAGCAGCCTCGGGTACCAAGAGACCCAGTACTTC

j_call: TRBJ1-1
d_call: NA
clone_size: NA
v_call: TRBV27
cdr3_aa: CASRLLDSNTEAFF
cdr3_nt: TGTGCCAGCAGGCTCCTCGACAGTAACACTGAAGCTTTCTTT

j_call: TRBJ2-2
d_call: NA
clone_size: NA
v_call: TRBV20-1
cdr3_aa: CSAAFGSGLFF
cdr3_nt: TGCAGTGCCGCCTTTGGATCGGGGCTGTTTTTT

j_call: TRBJ1-2
d_call: TRBD1
clone_size: NA
v_call: TRBV15
cdr3_aa: CATSSDSWGQGAPGYTF
cdr3_nt: TGTGCCACCAGCAGTGATAGTTGGGGACAGGGGGCGCCTGGCTACACCTTC

j_call: TRBJ1-5
d_call: NA
clone_size: NA
v_call: TRBV27
cdr3_aa: CASSPWGGSQPQHF
cdr3_nt: TGTGCCAGCAGCCCATGGGGTGGGAGTCAGCCCCAGCATTTT

j_call: TRBJ2-7
d_call: NA
clone_size: NA
v_call: TRBV7-9
cdr3_aa: CASSHTGEYTTYEQYF
cdr3_nt: TGTGCCAGCAGCCACACCGGAGAGTATACAACCTACGAGCAGTACTTC

j_call: TRBJ1-1
d_call: NA
clone_size: NA
v_call: TRBV11-2
cdr3_aa: CATSNNLNTEAFF
cdr3_nt: TGTGCCACCTCGAATAACTTGAACACTGAAGCTTTCTTT

j_call: TRBJ2-5
d_call: NA
clone_size: NA
v_call: TRBV9
cdr3_aa: CASSLHRVTGETQYF
cdr3_nt: TGTGCCAGCAGCCTACACAGGGTTACGGGGGAGACCCAGTACTTC